This T cell receptor (beta chain) was retrieved from a study of a mutant IDH1 vaccine in newly diagnosed glioma. About the research overall: Eight vaccinations were given in weeks 1, 3, 5, 7, 11, 15, 19 and 23. Sex distribution of treated patients was about 62% male and roughly 40% female; mean age was 40.4 years. Overall study results and limits: Patients mounted vaccine-induced immune responses in 93.3% of cases.

Time point defined: week 11, during vaccination. Topical imiquimod was applied with each vaccine dose, which held 300 ug of mutant IDH1 20-mer peptide. On this clone itself: What it binds is unknown.

Clones were sequenced by immunoSEQ multiplex PCR, and TCRdb holds only the in-frame ones, with some missing. The sample lists roughly 120,000 clones; 90% were seen once. This CDR3 has 16 residues. Germline CDR1 and CDR2: SGDLS and YYNGEE. Trimming pared 2 bases from V and 5 bases from J, leaving 19 bases between. V usage is TRBV9 and J usage is TRBJ2-5; D is ambiguous. The TCR originated in a woman between 45 and 65 years old with glioma. Sample: PBMCs, taken from a glioma patient whose treatment included an IDH1 peptide vaccine. In DNA, the CDR3 is TGTGCCAGCAGCGTCTCCTCCTCCAGCCTCATGGAGACCCAGTACTTC. Translating gives CASSVSSSSLMETQYF.